Listed here are 22 T cell receptor beta chains from one sample, sequenced in a study of T cell responses to AZD1222 COVID-19 vaccine. Clones were read by immunoSEQ multiplex PCR, and TCRdb kept only the in-frame ones, dropping some. The sample records 100,000 to 150,000 clones, about 87% being singletons. The source was peripheral blood, collected on day 0 of AZD1222 vaccination. The source is an adult in good health.

This clone was observed once. The chain joins TRBV7-2 to TRBJ1-5; TRBD1 agrees at 8 bases. The trim removed 5 bases at V and 4 bases at J, leaving 7 bases unmatched. Germline assignment: CDR1 SGHTA and CDR2 FQGNSA. The CDR3 contains 15 residues. The DNA for the CDR3 is TGTGCCAGCAGCCCAGGACAGGGACGGAATCAGCCCCAGCATTTT. Translating gives CASSPGQGRNQPQHF.

The chain carries TRBV30 and TRBJ2-2; D is unresolved. Trimming took off 0 bases at V and 3 bases at J, with 11 bases between the two ends. The CDR3 runs 15 residues. The germline gives CDR1 GTSNPN, CDR2 SVGIG (reference sequence). CDR3 region: CAWSVRQAHTGELFF. The CDR3 nucleotides read TGTGCCTGGAGTGTAAGGCAGGCCCACACCGGGGAGCTGTTTTTT.

This chain joins TRBV5-1 and TRBJ2-5; D possibly corresponds to TRBD2 (6 bases). Germline CDR1 is SGHRS and CDR2 is YFSETQ. Trimming removed 2 bases from V and 5 bases from J, with 16 bases in between. The CDR3 totals 15 residues. CDR3 amino acids: CASSFGQGGPETQYF. The CDR3, as DNA: TGCGCCAGCAGCTTTGGGCAGGGAGGTCCCGAGACCCAGTACTTC.

This chain links TRBV7-8 with TRBJ1-3, with 8 nucleotides matching TRBD1. V dropped 5 bases and J dropped 4; count of bases not matched to a gene: 4. This CDR3 is 14 amino acids long. Per germline, CDR1 SGHVS and CDR2 FQNEAQ. The CDR3 nucleotides read TGTGCCAGCAGCCAGGGGGCGGGCGGAAACACCATATATTTT. It is translated as CASSQGAGGNTIYF.

The rearrangement joins TRBV12-5 to TRBJ2-5; D remains unclear. Trimming stripped 5 bases from V and 4 bases from J, with 11 bases between. CDR1 and CDR2 (germline): LGHNT, FRNRAP. The length of the CDR3 is 13 residues. Here the CDR3 reads CASGPSTGETQYF. CDR3 bases: TGTGCTAGTGGTCCTTCGACCGGAGAGACCCAGTACTTC.

The chain carries TRBV6-5 and TRBJ2-5; D might be TRBD1 (6 bases). The ends were cut back, 6 bases at V and 1 base at J, with 9 bases in the middle. Germline assignment: CDR1 MNHEY and CDR2 SVGAGI. The CDR3 is 13 residues long. In nucleotides, the CDR3 is TGTGCCAGCAGCCGGACAGTCCAAGAGACCCAGTACTTC. This gives the protein CASSRTVQETQYF.

The chain employs TRBV3-1 (or the pseudogene TRBV3-2) and TRBJ2-3; possibly TRBD2 for D (6 bases). The CDR3 sequence is 14 residues long. Germline V gives CDR1 LGHDT, CDR2 YNNKEL (reference sequence). V was trimmed by 4 bases and J by 0 bases, leaving 8 bases between them. The CDR3 region has the DNA TGTGCCAGCAGCCGCACTAGCAGCACAGATACGCAGTATTTT. It is translated as CASSRTSSTDTQYF.

The V gene is TRBV5-1, the J gene TRBJ2-7; D perhaps matches TRBD1 (5 bases). This CDR3 comprises 17 residues. In germline, CDR1 is SGHRS, CDR2 YFSETQ. V was trimmed by 4 bases and J by 0 bases, leaving 20 bases between them. In nucleotides, the CDR3 is TGCGCCAGCAGCCCCGTCTCCGTTAGGGGTCCCTCCTACGAGCAGTACTTC. This translates into CASSPVSVRGPSYEQYF.

This clone appeared a single time. The genes are TRBV30 and TRBJ1-5; no clear D gene. This CDR3 spans 13 amino acids. Trimming took 0 bases from V and 5 from J, leaving 8 bases between them. Germline assignment: CDR1 GTSNPN and CDR2 SVGIG (reference sequence). CDR3 nucleotides: TGTGCCTGGAGTGTTTTCGCAGATCAGCCCCAGCATTTT. It codes for CAWSVFADQPQHF.

This clone has just one count. The rearrangement joins TRBV5-1 to TRBJ2-1; D uncertain. V was trimmed by 2 bases and J by 5 bases, leaving 5 bases between them. The germline V gene has CDR1 SGHRS and CDR2 YFSETQ. The CDR3 loop spans 12 amino acids. In nucleotides, the CDR3 is TGCGCCAGCAGCTTAGAGAACAATGAGCAGTTCTTC. This translates into CASSLENNEQFF.

J is TRBJ2-2 and V is TRBV27; 11 bases are shared with TRBD2. With V trimmed by 5 bases and J by 6 bases, 5 bases remained unmatched. Germline CDR1 MNHEY, CDR2 SMNVEV (reference sequence). The CDR3 runs 15 residues. As DNA, the CDR3 is TGTGCCAGCAGTACACTAGCGGGAGTGGCCGGGGAGCTGTTTTTT. Translation gives CASSTLAGVAGELFF.

The rearrangement uses TRBV7-8 and TRBJ1-1, with TRBD1 as a possible D gene (5 bases). Trimming removed 10 bases from V and 3 bases from J, with 9 bases in between. The CDR3 runs to 11 residues. CDR1 and CDR2 (germline): SGHVS, FQNEAQ. CDR3 loop: CAIREDTEAFF. The CDR3 DNA reads as TGTGCCATCAGGGAGGACACTGAAGCTTTCTTT.

This chain uses TRBV7-9 with TRBJ1-1, with TRBD1 matching 8 bases. This CDR3 spans 17 amino acids. Germline loops: CDR1 SEHNR, CDR2 FQNEAQ (reference sequence). V trimming: 5 bases; J trimming: 4 bases; junction bases outside the gene matches: 15. CDR3 sequence reads: CASSPYRTGMFGTEAFF. The CDR3 DNA sequence: TGTGCCAGCAGCCCCTACAGGACAGGGATGTTTGGCACTGAAGCTTTCTTT.

Written as DNA, the CDR3 is TGTGCCAGCAGCTTGCGAGTGACAGATCACTATGGCTACACCTTC. Encoded protein: CASSLRVTDHYGYTF. The chain uses TRBV5-6 and TRBJ1-2; weak D call: TRBD1 (5 bases). With 1 base removed from V and 3 bases from J, the gap between germline ends came to 13 bases. The CDR3 runs 15 residues. Germline V gene lookup returns CDR1 SGHDT and CDR2 YYEEEE.

This chain connects TRBV5-6 to TRBJ1-4, with no clear D. Trimming left V 2 bases short and J 8 bases short, with 10 bases between. This CDR3 has 13 amino acids. In germline, CDR1 is SGHDT, CDR2 YYEEEE. CDR3 residues: CASSFKGREKLFF. In nucleotides, the CDR3 is TGTGCCAGCAGCTTCAAGGGTAGGGAAAAACTGTTTTTT.

The gene calls are TRBV10-1 and TRBJ1-6; D unclear. Trimming took 5 bases from V and 5 from J, leaving 4 bases between them. CDR1 WNHNN and CDR2 SYGVQD come from the germline V gene (reference sequence). This CDR3 region has 12 residues. The CDR3 DNA sequence: TGCGCCAGCAGTTCTCATAATTCACCCCTCCACTTT. It yields the protein CASSSHNSPLHF.

The chain uses TRBV27 and TRBJ2-5; D ambiguous. There are 13 residues in the CDR3. V was shortened by 5 bases and J by 3 bases, with 10 bases between the two germline ends. The V gene's germline CDR1 is MNHEY and CDR2 SMNVEV (reference sequence). This CDR3 reads CASSPFREETQYF. The CDR3 DNA follows: TGTGCCAGCAGTCCTTTTCGCGAAGAGACCCAGTACTTC.

This rearrangement joins TRBV5-4 to TRBJ2-6; TRBD2 agrees at 12 bases. V lost 0 bases, J lost 1 base, and 5 bases stayed unmatched. CDR1 and CDR2 (germline): SGHNT, YYREEE (reference sequence). The CDR3 is 19 residues long. CDR3 sequence reads: CASSLGSLAGGSGANVLTF. In DNA form, the CDR3 reads TGTGCCAGCAGCTTGGGGTCTCTAGCGGGAGGGTCTGGGGCCAACGTCCTGACTTTC.

The DNA for the CDR3 is TGCGCCAGCAACCCGGGACGGACCGTTCCCACTGAAGCTTTCTTT. Residues: CASNPGRTVPTEAFF. This chain links TRBV10-2 with TRBJ1-1, with D possibly matching TRBD1 (5 bases). CDR3 size: 15 residues. Looked up from germline, CDR1 is WSHSY and CDR2 is SAAADI. Trimming removed 7 bases at V and 4 bases at J, with 19 bases between.

This chain links TRBV4-3 with TRBJ1-2, with 7 bases that match TRBD1. V lost 2 bases and J lost 5; bases outside the gene matches: 2. The CDR3 is 13 amino acids. Germline CDR1 is LGHNA and CDR2 is YSLEER. Written as DNA, the CDR3 is TGCGCCAGCAGCCAATGGGGACAGTATGGCTACACCTTC. This gives the protein CASSQWGQYGYTF.

The V call is TRBV11-2, the J call TRBJ2-2; the D is unclear. Germline V gene data show CDR1 as SGHAT and CDR2 as FQNNGV. The CDR3 is 11 amino acids. V shed 5 bases and J shed 10 bases, with 8 bases lying between them. This CDR3 is CASSPPAELFF. Written as DNA, the CDR3 is TGTGCCAGCAGCCCCCCGGCGGAGCTGTTTTTT.

V and J are TRBV4-2 and TRBJ1-2; maybe TRBD1 (5 bases). V lost 2 bases to trimming and J lost 4 bases, with 14 bases between them. The length of the CDR3 is 15 residues. Germline V lookup: CDR1 LGHNA, CDR2 YNFKEQ. The CDR3 nucleotides read TGTGCCAGCAGCCAATTAGGGGACCGCATCTATGGCTACACCTTC. Translated: CASSQLGDRIYGYTF.